The T cell receptor beta chain under discussion was sequenced for a study of Tregs in tolerant kidney transplant recipients. Study-level results: Tregs expanded with activated donor B cells seemed most donor-specific. The small number of patients limits these findings pending further validation.

This CDR3 spans 16 amino acids. J lost 2 bases, V lost 4 bases, and 4 bases had no gene match. The germline V gene has CDR1 LNHDA and CDR2 SQIVND (reference sequence). Comments on this clone: Its target is unknown.

Assay: immunoSEQ multiplex PCR; the TCRdb copy retains only in-frame clones and omits some. In the table there are tens of thousands of clones, roughly 95% of which are singletons. The rearrangement joins TRBV19 to TRBJ2-4, with 11 bases aligning to TRBD2. The receptor comes from a human donor in good health. The sample comprised Tregs from blood cultured with allogeneic cells. The CDR3 loop reads CASSNSGRGTKNIQYF. The CDR3 region has the DNA TGTGCCAGTAGTAATAGCGGGAGGGGGACCAAAAACATTCAGTACTTC.